These 20 T cell receptor beta chains originate from one sample sequenced in a study of T cell responses to AZD1222 COVID-19 vaccine. Generated by immunoSEQ multiplex PCR, the TCRdb table keeps only in-frame clones and is missing some. This repertoire shows some 150,000 clones, about 91% found once; its top ten account for 3% to 4%. The sequencing here drew on peripheral blood, taken 28 days after the second AZD1222 dose. These receptors were collected from an adult who received the AZD1222 COVID-19 vaccine.

The V gene is TRBV19, the J gene TRBJ1-6; D not resolved. The germline V gene has CDR1 LNHDA and CDR2 SQIVND (reference sequence). V shed 11 bases and J shed 0 bases, with 14 bases lying between them. The CDR3 is 15 amino acids. CDR3 nucleotide sequence: TGTGCCGAACCCCCCCGGAGCTCCTATAATTCACCCCTCCACTTT. This sequence encodes CAEPPRSSYNSPLHF.

This chain connects TRBV19 to TRBJ2-3, with TRBD2 identical over 8 bases. The germline V gene has CDR1 LNHDA and CDR2 SQIVND (reference sequence). V lost 3 bases, J lost 3 bases, and 11 bases stayed unmatched. This CDR3 region has 17 residues. CDR3 nucleotide sequence: TGTGCCAGTAGTATTGGCAGCGGGAGATTGGTTACAGATACGCAGTATTTT. Translated: CASSIGSGRLVTDTQYF.

The gene calls are TRBV11-1 and TRBJ1-1, with TRBD1 identical over 10 bases. Trimming at V came to 6 bases and at J to 3 bases, leaving 4 bases not matched to a gene. The CDR3 runs to 14 residues. The V gene's germline CDR1 is SGHAT and CDR2 FQDESV (reference sequence). CDR3 amino acids: CASSSDRGDTEAFF. Written as DNA, the CDR3 is TGTGCCAGCAGTTCGGACAGGGGGGACACTGAAGCTTTCTTT.

The chain employs TRBV4-3 and TRBJ2-7, with 8 bases that match TRBD2. Trimming cost V 1 base and J 1 base; bases outside gene matches: 6. The V gene's germline CDR1 is LGHNA and CDR2 YSLEER. This CDR3 contains 16 residues. The DNA for the CDR3 is TGCGCCAGCAGCCAAGCTCCAGCGGGAGCATCCTACGAGCAGTACTTC. Its protein product is CASSQAPAGASYEQYF.

This clone was seen more than once but under ten times. The gene calls are TRBV19 and TRBJ1-5; D unclear. Trimming shortened V by 7 bases and J by 7 bases, and 14 bases separated the two germline ends. The CDR3 spans 13 residues. Looked up from germline, CDR1 is LNHDA and CDR2 is SQIVND (reference sequence). CDR3 in amino acids: CASTDYGEQPQHF. The CDR3 DNA sequence: TGTGCCAGTACCGACTACGGGGAACAGCCCCAGCATTTT.

CDR3 residues: CASSSPHAGSNSNQPQHF. DNA for the CDR3: TGTGCCAGCAGCTCCCCCCACGCCGGGAGCAATAGCAATCAGCCCCAGCATTTT. This rearrangement joins TRBV7-2 to TRBJ1-5; D unclear. Germline assignment: CDR1 SGHTA and CDR2 FQGNSA. This CDR3 comprises 18 residues. Trimming pared 4 bases from V and 0 bases from J, leaving 19 bases between. Full variable domain (outside the CDR3, taken from reference TRBV7-2 and TRBJ1-5): GAGVSQSPSNKVTEKGKDVELRCDPISGHTALYWYRQSLGQGLEFLIYFQGNSAPDKSGLPSDRFSAERTGGSVSTLTIQRTQQEDSAVYLCASSSPHAGSNSNQPQHFGDGTRLSIL.

This CDR3 is CASSLLQASYGYTF. The CDR3 DNA reads TGTGCCAGCAGCTTGCTACAGGCCTCCTATGGCTACACCTTC. The J gene is TRBJ1-2, the V gene TRBV7-9; D perhaps matches TRBD1 (5 bases). The CDR3 has 14 amino acids. V lost 3 bases and J 4 bases, leaving 12 bases between the germline ends. The germline gives CDR1 SEHNR, CDR2 FQNEAQ (reference sequence).

The rearrangement uses TRBV18 and TRBJ1-1, with D perhaps TRBD1 (5 bases). Trimming removed 4 bases from V and 3 bases from J, with 12 bases in between. CDR3 length: 14 amino acids. Germline V gene data show CDR1 as KGHSH and CDR2 as LQKENI. The CDR3 is CASSHAGSDTEAFF. The CDR3 coding sequence is TGTGCCAGCTCACATGCAGGGTCGGACACTGAAGCTTTCTTT. Supplemented by reference TRBV18 and TRBJ1-1, the full variable domain reads NAGVMQNPRHLVRRRGQEARLRCSPMKGHSHVYWYRQLPEEGLKFMVYLQKENIIDESGMPKERFSAEFPKEGPSILRIQQVVRGDSAAYFCASSHAGSDTEAFFGQGTRLTVV.

Comment on this clone: This specimen includes other DNA sequences encoding the same CDR3. V usage is TRBV6-2 or TRBV6-3 and J usage is TRBJ1-5; tentative D call: TRBD1 (5 bases). CDR3 length: 14 amino acids. From germline, CDR1 is MNHEY and CDR2 SVGEGT. V was trimmed by 2 bases and J by 4 bases, leaving 9 bases between them. The CDR3 spells CASSYGGGNQPQHF. DNA for the CDR3: TGTGCCAGCAGTTACGGCGGGGGTAATCAGCCCCAGCATTTT.

The J gene is TRBJ2-4, the V gene TRBV5-1; no reliable D call. The V gene lost 0 bases and the J gene lost 0 bases, with 7 bases spanning the gap. The CDR3 is 15 amino acids. The germline CDR1 and CDR2 sequences are SGHRS and YFSETQ. For the CDR3, the DNA is TGCGCCAGCAGCTTGGCCGTGGGAGCCAAAAACATTCAGTACTTC. Translation: CASSLAVGAKNIQYF.

The genes are TRBV19 and TRBJ2-2, with a possible D match to TRBD1 (6 bases). There are 14 residues in the CDR3. V dropped 6 bases and J dropped 3 bases, with 11 bases sitting between them. Germline lookup yields CDR1 LNHDA and CDR2 SQIVND (reference sequence). CDR3 nucleotide sequence: TGTGCCAGTAGCGGGACAAGCTACACCGGGGAGCTGTTTTTT. Its protein is CASSGTSYTGELFF.

V is TRBV19 and J is TRBJ2-1; TRBD2 matches at 12 bases. This CDR3 comprises 19 residues. Germline V lookup: CDR1 LNHDA, CDR2 SQIVND (reference sequence). With V trimmed by 3 bases and J by 1 base, 10 bases remained unmatched. The DNA for the CDR3 is TGTGCCAGTAGTATGGGGCTAGCGGGAGGGGTTGTATCCTACAATGAGCAGTTCTTC. Its protein is CASSMGLAGGVVSYNEQFF.

The J gene is TRBJ1-1, the V gene TRBV9; D unresolved. Germline V gene data show CDR1 as SGDLS and CDR2 as YYNGEE. The CDR3 length is 14 residues. Trimming pared 0 bases from V and 7 bases from J, leaving 13 bases between. Here the CDR3 DNA reads TGTGCCAGCAGCGTAGCCGGGTCCCTCGGTGAAGCTTTCTTT. Encoded protein: CASSVAGSLGEAFF.

The chain recombines TRBV4-3 with TRBJ1-4; D perhaps matches TRBD1 (6 bases). The CDR3 runs to 15 residues. The V gene's germline CDR1 is LGHNA and CDR2 YSLEER. V lost 1 base and J lost 8, with 14 bases in between. As DNA, the CDR3 is TGCGCCAGCAGCCAAGCCACAGGGAGCTCCGAAAAACTGTTTTTT. It encodes CASSQATGSSEKLFF.

This clone was counted a single time. The chain combines TRBV6-1 with TRBJ1-5; 7 nucleotides line up with TRBD1. The CDR3 is 18 residues long. Trimming took 4 bases from V and 2 from J; bases not matched to a gene: 14. Germline CDR1 MNHNS, CDR2 SASEGT. The CDR3 region has the DNA TGTGCCAGCAGTGCGGACGGGACAGCCCGCTGGGGCAATCAGCCCCAGCATTTT. It translates to CASSADGTARWGNQPQHF.

The chain recombines TRBV27 with TRBJ1-5, with D possibly TRBD1 on 6 matching bases. Germline lookup yields CDR1 MNHEY and CDR2 SMNVEV (reference sequence). V gave up 8 bases and J gave up 4 bases, with 9 bases separating them. The CDR3 covers 12 residues. The CDR3 loop is CASRGANQPQHF. In nucleotides, the CDR3 is TGTGCCAGCCGGGGGGCGAATCAGCCCCAGCATTTT.

The J gene is TRBJ1-2, the V gene TRBV6-7; D unclear. TRBV6-7 belongs to the ORF category, with a function that is uncertain. CDR3 size: 13 residues. V lost 0 bases, J lost 4 bases, and 6 bases lay in between. The CDR3 coding sequence is TGTGCCAGCAGTTACTCATGGGTCTATGGCTACACCTTC. Protein sequence: CASSYSWVYGYTF.

This chain links TRBV5-1 with TRBJ1-1; D gene unclear. The CDR3 totals 13 residues. The V gene's germline CDR1 is SGHRS and CDR2 YFSETQ. Trimming shortened V by 9 bases and J by 1 base, and 13 bases separated the two germline ends. The CDR3 nucleotides read TGCGCCACCAAAGACATGTCGAACACTGAAGCTTTCTTT. Translating it yields CATKDMSNTEAFF.

The V call is TRBV11-2, the J call TRBJ1-1; possibly TRBD1 for D (5 bases). V lost 7 bases, J lost 0 bases, and 15 bases lay in between. The CDR3 is 15 amino acids. CDR1 is SGHAT, CDR2 FQNNGV, per germline. For the CDR3, the DNA is TGTGCCAGCACCCAGGGTCGCGGCATGAACACTGAAGCTTTCTTT. Protein product: CASTQGRGMNTEAFF.

This clone was seen a single time. The CDR3, as DNA: TGCGCGGGAGGGCCTCAAGATACGCAGTATTTT. Protein sequence: CAGGPQDTQYF. The chain recombines TRBV29-1 with TRBJ2-3; 9 nucleotides align to TRBD2. This CDR3 region has 11 residues. The germline gives CDR1 SQVTM, CDR2 ANQGSEA.